This TCR beta chain was profiled in a study of T cells in localized non-small cell lung cancer. Study conclusions and caveats: Adjacent lung tissue had a median roughly 62 of the top 100 clones found in the tumor. In the blood, greater T cell density corresponded to longer overall survival. Highest T cell clonality was seen in uninvolved adjacent lung, surpassing that measured in tumor.

The protocol was immunoSEQ multiplex PCR, while the TCRdb copy is restricted to in-frame clones and leaves out a portion. The sample records 25,000 to 30,000 clones, about 90% being singletons. CDR3 length: 12 residues. CDR1 and CDR2 (germline): SQVTM, ANQGSEA. The V gene lost 3 bases and the J gene lost 3 bases, with 7 bases spanning the gap. In regard to this clone: Its antigen is not identified. The same CDR3 also results from other DNA sequences found in this sample.

The gene calls are TRBV29-1 and TRBJ2-3; a possible D gene is TRBD2 (5 bases). The receptor was derived from a woman aged 18-55 years with stage I lung adenocarcinoma. Sequenced here: peripheral blood, sampled before any cancer treatment. The CDR3 protein is CSVDPGTDTQYF. In DNA, the CDR3 is TGCAGCGTTGATCCGGGGACAGATACGCAGTATTTT.